This T cell receptor (beta chain) was found in a study of shared clonotypes between healthy human individuals. The study's findings and limits: Four donors showed sharing of roughly 5% of naive CD4 clonotypes.

The data were produced by immunoSEQ multiplex PCR, yet TCRdb's version contains in-frame clones alone and is incomplete. The profile shows around 2,000,000 clones, 93% of them singletons. For this clone: Its antigen is undetermined.

CD45RO-negative, CCR7-positively selected cells formed the naive CD8 fraction, excluding terminally differentiated effector memory CD45RA+ cells. Per germline, CDR1 MDHEN and CDR2 SYDVKM. The germline V and J ends were trimmed by 2 bases and 1 base, with 11 bases remaining between them. This CDR3 is built from 15 residues. Sequencing input: naive CD8+ T cells from PBMCs. The TCR was taken from a man younger than 35 in good health. Some clones in this sample may be carry-over from other donors' samples. J is TRBJ1-1 and V is TRBV28; D possibly corresponds to TRBD1 (5 bases). CDR3 bases: TGTGCCAGCAGTTTAGACGAGGGGTGGAACACTGAAGCTTTCTTT. This translates into CASSLDEGWNTEAFF.